This TCR beta chain emerged from a study of cytomegalovirus exposure and HLA in healthy donors. V dropped 0 bases and J dropped 5; count of bases not matched to a gene: 8. The CDR3 totals 17 residues. The primer mix had 60 Vbeta and 13 Jbeta primers. Measured with immunoSEQ multiplex PCR; TCRdb has only the in-frame clones, and not every one. This table lists around 35,000 clones. The chain is built from TRBV23-1 and TRBJ2-1; 9 bases agree with TRBD2. TRBV23-1 carries the ORF label, with uncertain function. The sequence derives from a woman between 40 and 55 years old in good health and CMV-seropositive. Sample: PBMCs. The CDR3 is CASSQSTNSGSNNEQFF. DNA for the CDR3: TGCGCCAGCAGTCAATCCACTAATAGCGGGAGTAACAATGAGCAGTTCTTC.